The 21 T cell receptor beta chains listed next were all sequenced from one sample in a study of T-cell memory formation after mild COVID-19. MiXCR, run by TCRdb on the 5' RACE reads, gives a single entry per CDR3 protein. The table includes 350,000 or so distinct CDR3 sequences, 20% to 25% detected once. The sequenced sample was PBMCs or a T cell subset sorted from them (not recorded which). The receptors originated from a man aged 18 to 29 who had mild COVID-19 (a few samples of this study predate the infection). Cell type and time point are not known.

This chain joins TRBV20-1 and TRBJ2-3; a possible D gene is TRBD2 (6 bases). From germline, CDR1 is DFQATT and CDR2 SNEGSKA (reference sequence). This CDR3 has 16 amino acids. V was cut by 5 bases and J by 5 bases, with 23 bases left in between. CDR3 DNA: TGCAGTGCTCCCCAAGGAGGGGACCCAAACGAAGATACGCAGTATTTT. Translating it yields CSAPQGGDPNEDTQYF.

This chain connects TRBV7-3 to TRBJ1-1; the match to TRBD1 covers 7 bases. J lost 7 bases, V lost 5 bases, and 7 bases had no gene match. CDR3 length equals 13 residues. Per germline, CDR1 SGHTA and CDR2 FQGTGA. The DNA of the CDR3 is TGTGCCAGCAGCCGTGGGACAGCCCATGAAGCTTTCTTT. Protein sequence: CASSRGTAHEAFF. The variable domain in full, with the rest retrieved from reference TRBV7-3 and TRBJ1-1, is GAGVSQTPSNKVTEKGKYVELRCDPISGHTALYWYRQSLGQGPEFLIYFQGTGAADDSGLPNDRFFAVRPEGSVSTLKIQRTERGDSAVYLCASSRGTAHEAFFGQGTRLTVV.

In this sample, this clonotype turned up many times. The CDR3 nucleotides are TGTGCCAGCAGCAGGGATGGCACAGATACGCAGTATTTT. Encoded protein: CASSRDGTDTQYF. This chain links TRBV28 with TRBJ2-3; D possibly corresponds to TRBD1 (5 bases). The V and J ends lost 6 bases and 1 base respectively, with 8 bases between them. The CDR3 is made up of 13 amino acids. Germline lookup yields CDR1 MDHEN and CDR2 SYDVKM.

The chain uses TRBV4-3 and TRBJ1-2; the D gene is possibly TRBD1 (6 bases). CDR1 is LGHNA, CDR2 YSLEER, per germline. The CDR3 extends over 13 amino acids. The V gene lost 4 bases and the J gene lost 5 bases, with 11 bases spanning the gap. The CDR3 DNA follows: TGCGCCAGCAGCCGGGACGGACAGTATGGCTACACCTTC. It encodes CASSRDGQYGYTF.

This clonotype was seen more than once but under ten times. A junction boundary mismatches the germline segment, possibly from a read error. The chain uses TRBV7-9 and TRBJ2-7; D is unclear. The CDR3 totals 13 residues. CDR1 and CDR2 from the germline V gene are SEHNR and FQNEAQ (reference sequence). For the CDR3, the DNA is TGTGCCAGCAGCCCCCTCCCCATCCTAGGAGTAGACTTC. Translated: CASSPLPILGVDF.

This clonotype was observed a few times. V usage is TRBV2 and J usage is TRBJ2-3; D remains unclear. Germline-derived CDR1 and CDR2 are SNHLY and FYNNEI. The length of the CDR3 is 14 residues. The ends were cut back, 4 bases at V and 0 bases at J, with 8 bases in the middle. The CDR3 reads CASSVSRSTDTQYF. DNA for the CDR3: TGTGCCAGCAGTGTGTCGCGGAGCACAGATACGCAGTATTTT.

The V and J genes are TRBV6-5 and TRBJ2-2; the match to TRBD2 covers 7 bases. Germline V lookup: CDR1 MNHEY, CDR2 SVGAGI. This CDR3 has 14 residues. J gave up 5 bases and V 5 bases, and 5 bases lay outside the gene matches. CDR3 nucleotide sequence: TGTGCCAGCAGTCCCGACGGGGGGACCGGGGAGCTGTTTTTT. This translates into CASSPDGGTGELFF.

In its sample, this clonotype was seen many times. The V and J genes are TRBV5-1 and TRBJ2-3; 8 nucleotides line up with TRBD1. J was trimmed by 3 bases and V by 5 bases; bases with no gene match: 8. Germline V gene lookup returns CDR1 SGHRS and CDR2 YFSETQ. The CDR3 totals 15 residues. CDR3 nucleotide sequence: TGCGCCAGCAGGCTTCAAACAGGGGGGACAGATACGCAGTATTTT. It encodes CASRLQTGGTDTQYF.

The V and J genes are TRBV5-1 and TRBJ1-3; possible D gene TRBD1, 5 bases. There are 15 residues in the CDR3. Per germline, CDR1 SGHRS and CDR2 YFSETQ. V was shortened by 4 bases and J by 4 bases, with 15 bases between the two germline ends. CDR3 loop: CASSPGGAGGNTIYF. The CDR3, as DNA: TGCGCCAGCAGCCCCGGAGGTGCAGGGGGAAACACCATATATTTT. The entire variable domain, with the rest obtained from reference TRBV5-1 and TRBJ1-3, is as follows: KAGVTQTPRYLIKTRGQQVTLSCSPISGHRSVSWYQQTPGQGLQFLFEYFSETQRNKGNFPGRFSGRQFSNSRSEMNVSTLELGDSALYLCASSPGGAGGNTIYFGEGSWLTVV.

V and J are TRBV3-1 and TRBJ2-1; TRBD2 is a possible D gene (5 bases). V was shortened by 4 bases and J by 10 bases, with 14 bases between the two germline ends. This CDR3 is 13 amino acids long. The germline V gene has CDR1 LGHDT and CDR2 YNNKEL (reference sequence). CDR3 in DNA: TGTGCCAGCAGCCTACGGGAAAGCTGGGAGCAGTTCTTC. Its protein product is CASSLRESWEQFF.

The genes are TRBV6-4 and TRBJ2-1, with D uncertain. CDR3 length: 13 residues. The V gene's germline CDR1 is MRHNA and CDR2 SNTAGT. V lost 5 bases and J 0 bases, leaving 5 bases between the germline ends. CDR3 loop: CASSPTSYNEQFF. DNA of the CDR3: TGTGCCAGCAGTCCCACCTCCTACAATGAGCAGTTCTTC.

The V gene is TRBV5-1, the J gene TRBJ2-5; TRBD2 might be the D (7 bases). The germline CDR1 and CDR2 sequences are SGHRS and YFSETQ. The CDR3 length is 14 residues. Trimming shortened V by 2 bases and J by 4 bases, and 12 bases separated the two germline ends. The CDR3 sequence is CASSFFGGPETQYF. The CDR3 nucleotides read TGCGCCAGCAGCTTTTTCGGGGGGCCAGAGACCCAGTACTTC.

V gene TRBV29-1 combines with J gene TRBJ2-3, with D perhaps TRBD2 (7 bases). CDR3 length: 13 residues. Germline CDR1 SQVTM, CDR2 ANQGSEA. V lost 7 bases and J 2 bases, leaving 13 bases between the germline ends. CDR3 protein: CSAGRGDTDTQYF. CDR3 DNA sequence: TGCAGCGCTGGGAGGGGGGACACAGATACGCAGTATTTT.

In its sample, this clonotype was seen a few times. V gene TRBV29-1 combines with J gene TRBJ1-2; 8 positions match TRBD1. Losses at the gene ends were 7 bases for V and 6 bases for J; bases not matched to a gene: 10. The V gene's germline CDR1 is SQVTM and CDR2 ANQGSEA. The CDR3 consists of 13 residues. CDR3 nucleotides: TGCAGCGCCTTCAGGGGGCTAATCGATGGCTACACCTTC. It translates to CSAFRGLIDGYTF.

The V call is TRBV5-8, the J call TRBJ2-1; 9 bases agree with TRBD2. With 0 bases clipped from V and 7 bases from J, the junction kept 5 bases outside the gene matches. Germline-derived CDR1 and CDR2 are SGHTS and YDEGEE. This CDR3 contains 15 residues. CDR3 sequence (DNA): TGTGCCAGCAGCTTGGTTCGCGGGGGGGCAAATGAGCAGTTCTTC. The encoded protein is CASSLVRGGANEQFF.

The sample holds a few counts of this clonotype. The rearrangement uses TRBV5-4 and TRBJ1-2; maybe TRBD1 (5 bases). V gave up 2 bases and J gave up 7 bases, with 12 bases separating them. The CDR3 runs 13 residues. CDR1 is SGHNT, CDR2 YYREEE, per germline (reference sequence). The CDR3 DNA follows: TGTGCCAGCAGCTTCGGGGGAATGGGTGGCTACACCTTC. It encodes CASSFGGMGGYTF.

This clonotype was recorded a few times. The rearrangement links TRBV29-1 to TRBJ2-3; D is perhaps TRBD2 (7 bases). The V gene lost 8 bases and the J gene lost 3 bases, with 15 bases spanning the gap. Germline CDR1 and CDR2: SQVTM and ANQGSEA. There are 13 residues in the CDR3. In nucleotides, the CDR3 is TGCAGCCTCCGGGGGGCCACGACAGATACGCAGTATTTT. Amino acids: CSLRGATTDTQYF.

The CDR3 DNA is TGTGCCAGCAGTTACTCGGGGGGCATCTACAATGAGCAGTTCTTC. Its translation: CASSYSGGIYNEQFF. This chain links TRBV6-5 with TRBJ2-1; possibly TRBD1 or TRBD2 for D (6 bases each). Germline CDR1 MNHEY, CDR2 SVGAGI. With 0 bases removed from V and 3 bases from J, the gap between germline ends came to 9 bases. This CDR3 has 15 residues.

The CDR3 DNA follows: TGTGCCAGCAGCATCGGACAGAACACAGATACGCAGTATTTT. This translates into CASSIGQNTDTQYF. The chain couples TRBV7-9 to TRBJ2-3, with D possibly matching TRBD1 (6 bases). The germline V gene encodes CDR1 SEHNR and CDR2 FQNEAQ (reference sequence). This CDR3 has 14 amino acids. V lost 5 bases and J lost 2, with 11 bases in between.

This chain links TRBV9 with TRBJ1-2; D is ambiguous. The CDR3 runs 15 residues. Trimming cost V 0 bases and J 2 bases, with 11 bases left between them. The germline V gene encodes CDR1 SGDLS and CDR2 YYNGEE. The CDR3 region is CASSVGTAGNYGYTF. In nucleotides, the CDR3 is TGTGCCAGCAGCGTAGGAACAGCGGGGAACTATGGCTACACCTTC.

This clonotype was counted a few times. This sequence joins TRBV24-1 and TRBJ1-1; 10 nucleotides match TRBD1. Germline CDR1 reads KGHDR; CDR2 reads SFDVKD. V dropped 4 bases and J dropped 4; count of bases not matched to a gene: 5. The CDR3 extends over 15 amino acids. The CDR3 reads CATSDPRTGGTEAFF. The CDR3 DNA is TGTGCCACCAGTGACCCGAGGACAGGGGGCACTGAAGCTTTCTTT.